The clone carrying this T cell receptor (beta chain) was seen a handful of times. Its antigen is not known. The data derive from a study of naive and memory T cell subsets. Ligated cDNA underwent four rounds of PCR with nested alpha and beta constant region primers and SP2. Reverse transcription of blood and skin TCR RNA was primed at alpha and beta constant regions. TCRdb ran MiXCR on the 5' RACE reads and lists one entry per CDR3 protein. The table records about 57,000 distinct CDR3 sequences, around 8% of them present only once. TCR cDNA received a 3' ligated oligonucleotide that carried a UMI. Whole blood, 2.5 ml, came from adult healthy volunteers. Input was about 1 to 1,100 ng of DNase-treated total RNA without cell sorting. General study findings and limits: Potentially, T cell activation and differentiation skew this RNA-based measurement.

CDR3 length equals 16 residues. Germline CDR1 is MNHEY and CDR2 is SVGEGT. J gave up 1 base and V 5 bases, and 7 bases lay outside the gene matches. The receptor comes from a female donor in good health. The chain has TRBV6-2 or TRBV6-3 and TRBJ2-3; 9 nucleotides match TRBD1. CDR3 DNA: TGTGCCAGCAGTCCAGGACAGGGGCGAGGCACAGATACGCAGTATTTT. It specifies CASSPGQGRGTDTQYF.